The clone carrying this TCR beta chain was seen a handful of times. Using immunoSEQ multiplex PCR, the repertoire was profiled, and TCRdb retains in-frame clones only, with some absent. Altogether about 95,000 clones are present, 87% being singletons, with the ten largest covering 2%. Time point in this sample: pretreatment peripheral blood. This sample is part of a study of PD-L1 blockade in urothelial cancer. This CDR3 spans 14 amino acids. Germline lookup yields CDR1 LNHDA and CDR2 SQIVND (reference sequence). V lost 7 bases and J lost 0, with 9 bases in between. The input for sequencing was PBMCs, taken around atezolizumab (anti-PD-L1) treatment. This sequence was found in a man in his fifties or sixties with urothelial cancer. V usage is TRBV19 and J usage is TRBJ1-4; D is ambiguous. In DNA, the CDR3 is TGTGCCAGTACCGACATGACAACTAATGAAAAACTGTTTTTT. Translation: CASTDMTTNEKLFF.